This T cell receptor beta chain was recorded in a study of blood T cell repertoires in COVID-19. Overall study context: Acute and convalescent COVID-19 samples came from the United States, Italy and Spain. T cells, B-cell-depleted T cells, or PBMCs provided the cDNA or gDNA that served as material.

Germline V gene sequence: CDR1 MNHEY, CDR2 SMNVEV (reference sequence). V shed 2 bases, J shed 5 bases, and the junction held 5 bases outside the gene matches. The CDR3 is made up of 15 amino acids. Worth noting for this clone: This CDR3 is also generated by other DNA sequences in the sample.

In the original processing: Cell counts per sample came from amplifying reference gene primers. TCRdb's table, derived via immunoSEQ multiplex PCR, lists solely in-frame clones and lacks some. That table furnishes V, J and clone size, whereas the DNA furnished D and trimming. This table has about 94,000 clones, under 90% appearing once. The chain uses TRBV27 and TRBJ2-2; 7 bases align to TRBD2. Sequencing used peripheral blood. This receptor was taken from a human donor in a cohort sampled during active COVID-19. CDR3 residues: CASSLAGVNTGELFF. Written as DNA, the CDR3 is TGTGCCAGCAGTTTAGCGGGAGTGAATACCGGGGAGCTGTTTTTT.